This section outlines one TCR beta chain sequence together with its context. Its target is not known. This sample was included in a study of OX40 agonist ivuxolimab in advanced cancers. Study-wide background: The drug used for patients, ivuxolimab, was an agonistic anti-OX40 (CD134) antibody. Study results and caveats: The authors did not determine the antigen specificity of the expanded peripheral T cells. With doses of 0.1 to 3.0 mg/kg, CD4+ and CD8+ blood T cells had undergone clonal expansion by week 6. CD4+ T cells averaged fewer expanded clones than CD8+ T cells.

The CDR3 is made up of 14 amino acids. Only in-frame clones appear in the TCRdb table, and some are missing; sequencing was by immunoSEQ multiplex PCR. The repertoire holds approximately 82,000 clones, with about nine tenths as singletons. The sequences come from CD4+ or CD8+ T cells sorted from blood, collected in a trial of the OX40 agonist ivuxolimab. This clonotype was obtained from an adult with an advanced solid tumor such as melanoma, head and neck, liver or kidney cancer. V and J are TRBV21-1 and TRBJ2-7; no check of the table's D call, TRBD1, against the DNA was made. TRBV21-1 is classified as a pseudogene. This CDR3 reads CAKISRDRGAEQYF. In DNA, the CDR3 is TGTGCCAAAATAAGCCGGGACAGGGGTGCCGAGCAGTACTTC.